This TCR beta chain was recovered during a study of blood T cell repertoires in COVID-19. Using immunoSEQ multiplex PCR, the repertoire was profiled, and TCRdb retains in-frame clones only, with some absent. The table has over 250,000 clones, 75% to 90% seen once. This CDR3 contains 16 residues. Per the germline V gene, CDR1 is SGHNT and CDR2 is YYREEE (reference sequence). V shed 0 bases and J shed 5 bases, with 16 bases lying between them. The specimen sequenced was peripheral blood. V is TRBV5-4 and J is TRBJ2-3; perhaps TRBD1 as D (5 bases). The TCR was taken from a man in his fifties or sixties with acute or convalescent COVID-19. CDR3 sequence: CASSLVVRAFQDTQYF. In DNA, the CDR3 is TGTGCCAGCAGCTTGGTCGTCAGGGCCTTCCAAGATACGCAGTATTTT. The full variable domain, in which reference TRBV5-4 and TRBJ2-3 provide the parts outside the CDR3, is ETGVTQSPTHLIKTRGQQVTLRCSSQSGHNTVSWYQQALGQGPQFIFQYYREEENGRGNFPPRFSGLQFPNYSSELNVNALELDDSALYLCASSLVVRAFQDTQYFGPGTRLTVL.